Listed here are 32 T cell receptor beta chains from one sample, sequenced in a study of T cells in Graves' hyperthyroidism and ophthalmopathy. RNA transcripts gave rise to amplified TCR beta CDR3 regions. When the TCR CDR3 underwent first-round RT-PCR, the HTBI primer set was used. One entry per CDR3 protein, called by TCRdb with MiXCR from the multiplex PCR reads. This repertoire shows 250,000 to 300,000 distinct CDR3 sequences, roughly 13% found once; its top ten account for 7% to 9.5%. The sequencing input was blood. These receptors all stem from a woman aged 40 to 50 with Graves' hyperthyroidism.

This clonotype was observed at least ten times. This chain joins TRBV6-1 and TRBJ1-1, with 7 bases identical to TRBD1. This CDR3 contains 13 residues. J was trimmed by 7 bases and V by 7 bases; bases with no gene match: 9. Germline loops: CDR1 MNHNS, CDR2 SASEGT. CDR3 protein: CASTTGTANEAFF. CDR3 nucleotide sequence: TGTGCCAGCACCACCGGGACAGCTAATGAAGCTTTCTTT.

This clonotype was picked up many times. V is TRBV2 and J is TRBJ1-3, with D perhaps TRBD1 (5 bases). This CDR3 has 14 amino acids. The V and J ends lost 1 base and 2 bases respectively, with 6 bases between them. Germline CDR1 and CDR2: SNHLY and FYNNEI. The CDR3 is CASSEGGAGNTIYF. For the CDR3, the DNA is TGTGCCAGCAGTGAAGGGGGGGCTGGAAACACCATATATTTT.

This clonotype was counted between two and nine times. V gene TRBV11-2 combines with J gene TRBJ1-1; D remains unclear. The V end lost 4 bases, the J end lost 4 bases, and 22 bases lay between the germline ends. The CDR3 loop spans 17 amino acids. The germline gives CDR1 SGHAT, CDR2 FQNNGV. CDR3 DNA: TGTGCCAGCAGCTATTACGGTACAAATTCGAGGAGCACTGAAGCTTTCTTT. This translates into CASSYYGTNSRSTEAFF.

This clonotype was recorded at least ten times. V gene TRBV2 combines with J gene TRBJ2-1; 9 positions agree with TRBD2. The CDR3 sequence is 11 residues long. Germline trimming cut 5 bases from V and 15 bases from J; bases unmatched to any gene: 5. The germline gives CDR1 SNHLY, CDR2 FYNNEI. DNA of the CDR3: TGTGCCAGCAGTTATAGCGGGAGAAGGTTCTTC. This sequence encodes CASSYSGRRFF.

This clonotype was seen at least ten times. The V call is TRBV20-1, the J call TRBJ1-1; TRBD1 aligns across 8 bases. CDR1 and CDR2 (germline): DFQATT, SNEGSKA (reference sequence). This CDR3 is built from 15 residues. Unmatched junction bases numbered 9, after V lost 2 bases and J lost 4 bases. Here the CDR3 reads CSARTLGQVGTEAFF. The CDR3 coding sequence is TGCAGTGCTAGAACCTTGGGACAGGTGGGCACTGAAGCTTTCTTT.

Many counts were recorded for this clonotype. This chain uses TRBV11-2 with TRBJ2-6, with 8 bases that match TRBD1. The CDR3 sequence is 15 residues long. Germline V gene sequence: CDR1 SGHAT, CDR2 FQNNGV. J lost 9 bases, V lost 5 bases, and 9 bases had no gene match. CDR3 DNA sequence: TGTGCCAGCAGCATCTGGACAGGGCGAGGCAACGTCCTGACTTTC. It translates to CASSIWTGRGNVLTF.

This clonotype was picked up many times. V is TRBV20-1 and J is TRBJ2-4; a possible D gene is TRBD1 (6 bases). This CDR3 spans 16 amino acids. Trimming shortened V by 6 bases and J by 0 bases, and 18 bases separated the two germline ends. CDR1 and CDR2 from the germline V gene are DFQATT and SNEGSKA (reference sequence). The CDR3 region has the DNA TGCAGTGCCTGGGACATCGGGAAGTTAGCCAAAAACATTCAGTACTTC. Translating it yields CSAWDIGKLAKNIQYF.

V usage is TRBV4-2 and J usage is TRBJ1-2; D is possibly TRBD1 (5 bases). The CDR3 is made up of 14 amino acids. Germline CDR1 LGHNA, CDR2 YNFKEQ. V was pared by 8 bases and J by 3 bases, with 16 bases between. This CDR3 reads CASGDGDWDYGYTF. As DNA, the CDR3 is TGTGCCAGCGGAGACGGGGACTGGGACTATGGCTACACCTTC.

CDR3 sequence: CASIDLKKNYGYTF. The CDR3 coding sequence is TGTGCCAGCATTGACCTAAAAAAAAACTATGGCTACACCTTC. The gene calls are TRBV9 and TRBJ1-2; D is undetermined. Trimming removed 6 bases from V and 2 bases from J, with 14 bases in between. This CDR3 region has 14 residues. Germline lookup yields CDR1 SGDLS and CDR2 YYNGEE.

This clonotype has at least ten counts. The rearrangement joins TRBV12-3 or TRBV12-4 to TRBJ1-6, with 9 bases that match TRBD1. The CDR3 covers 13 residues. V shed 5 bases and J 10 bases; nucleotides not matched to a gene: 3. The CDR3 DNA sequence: TGTGCCAGCAGTCCTACAGGGGGCTCACCCCTCCACTTT. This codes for CASSPTGGSPLHF.

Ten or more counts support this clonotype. In nucleotides, the CDR3 is TGTGCCACCTTAGCGGGAGGGGGCAATGAGCAGTTCTTC. Protein: CATLAGGGNEQFF. The chain couples TRBV12-3 or TRBV12-4 to TRBJ2-1, with 11 bases matching TRBD2. The CDR3 length is 13 residues. The J segment lost 6 bases and the V segment lost 10 bases, leaving 5 bases of the junction unmatched.

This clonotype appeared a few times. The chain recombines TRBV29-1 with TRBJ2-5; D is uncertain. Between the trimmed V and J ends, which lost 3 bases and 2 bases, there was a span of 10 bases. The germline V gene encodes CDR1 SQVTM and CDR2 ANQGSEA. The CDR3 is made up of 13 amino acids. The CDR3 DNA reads TGCAGCGTTGATCTACGACGGCAAGAGACCCAGTACTTC. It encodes CSVDLRRQETQYF.

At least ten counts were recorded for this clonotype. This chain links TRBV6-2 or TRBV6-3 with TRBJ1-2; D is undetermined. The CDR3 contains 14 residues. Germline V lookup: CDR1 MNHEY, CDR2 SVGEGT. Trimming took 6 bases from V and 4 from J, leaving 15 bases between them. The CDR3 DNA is TGTGCCAGCAGCATCGACCGAGGCGGCTATGGCTACACCTTC. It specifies CASSIDRGGYGYTF.

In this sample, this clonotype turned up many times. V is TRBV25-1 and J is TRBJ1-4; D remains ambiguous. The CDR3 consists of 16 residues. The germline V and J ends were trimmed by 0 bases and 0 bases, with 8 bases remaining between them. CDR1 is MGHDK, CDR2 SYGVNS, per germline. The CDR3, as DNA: TGTGCCAGCAGTGAATATAATGCAGCAACTAATGAAAAACTGTTTTTT. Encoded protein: CASSEYNAATNEKLFF.

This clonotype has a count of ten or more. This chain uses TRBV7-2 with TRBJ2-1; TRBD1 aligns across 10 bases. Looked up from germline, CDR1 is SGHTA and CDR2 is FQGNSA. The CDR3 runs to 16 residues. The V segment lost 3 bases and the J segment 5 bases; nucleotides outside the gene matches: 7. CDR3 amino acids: CASSFVGGQGNNEQFF. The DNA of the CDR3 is TGTGCCAGCAGCTTTGTCGGGGGACAGGGGAACAATGAGCAGTTCTTC.

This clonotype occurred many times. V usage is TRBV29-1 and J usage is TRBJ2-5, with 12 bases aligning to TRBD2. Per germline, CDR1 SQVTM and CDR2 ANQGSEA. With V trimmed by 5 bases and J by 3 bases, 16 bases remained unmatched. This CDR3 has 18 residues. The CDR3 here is CSVLGLAGFPYREETQYF. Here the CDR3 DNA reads TGCAGCGTTCTGGGACTAGCGGGTTTCCCTTATCGGGAAGAGACCCAGTACTTC.

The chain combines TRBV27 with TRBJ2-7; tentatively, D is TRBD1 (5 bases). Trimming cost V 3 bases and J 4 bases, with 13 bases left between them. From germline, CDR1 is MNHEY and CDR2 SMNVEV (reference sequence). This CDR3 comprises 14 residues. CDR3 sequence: CASSFWGPGYEQYF. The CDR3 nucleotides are TGTGCCAGCAGTTTTTGGGGCCCCGGTTACGAGCAGTACTTC.

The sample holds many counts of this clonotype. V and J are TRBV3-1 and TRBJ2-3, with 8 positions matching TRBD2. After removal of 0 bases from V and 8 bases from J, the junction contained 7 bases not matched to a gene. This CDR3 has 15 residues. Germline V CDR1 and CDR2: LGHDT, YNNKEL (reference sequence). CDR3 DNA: TGTGCCAGCAGCCAAGACCCAGCGGGAGTGGTTACGCAGTATTTT. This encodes CASSQDPAGVVTQYF.

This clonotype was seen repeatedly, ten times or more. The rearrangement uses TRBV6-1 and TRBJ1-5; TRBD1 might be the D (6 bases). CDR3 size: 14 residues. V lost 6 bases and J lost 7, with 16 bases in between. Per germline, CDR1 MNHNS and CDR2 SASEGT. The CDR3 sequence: CASRRRGTGQPQHF. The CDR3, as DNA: TGTGCCAGCAGACGCAGGGGAACAGGGCAGCCCCAGCATTTT.

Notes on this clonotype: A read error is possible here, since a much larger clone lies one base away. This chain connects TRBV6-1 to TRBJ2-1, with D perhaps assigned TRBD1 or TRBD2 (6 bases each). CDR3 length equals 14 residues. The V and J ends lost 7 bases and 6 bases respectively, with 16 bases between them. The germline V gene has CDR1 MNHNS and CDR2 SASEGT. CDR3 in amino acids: CASTGGEGGNEQFF. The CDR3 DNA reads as TGTGCCAGCACCGGGGGCGAAGGGGGCAATGAGCAGTTCTTC.

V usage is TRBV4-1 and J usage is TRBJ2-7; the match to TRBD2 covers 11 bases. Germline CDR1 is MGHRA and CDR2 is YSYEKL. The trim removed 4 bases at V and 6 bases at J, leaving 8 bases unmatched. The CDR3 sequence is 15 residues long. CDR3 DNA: TGCGCCAGCAGCCTCCCTGGACTAGCGGGCGTCGAGCAGTACTTC. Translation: CASSLPGLAGVEQYF.

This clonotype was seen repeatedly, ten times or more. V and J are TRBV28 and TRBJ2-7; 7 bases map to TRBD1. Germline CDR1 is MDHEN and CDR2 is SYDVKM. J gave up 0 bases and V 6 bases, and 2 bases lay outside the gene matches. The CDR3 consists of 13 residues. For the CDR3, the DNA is TGTGCCAGCAGGACAGGGTTCTCCTACGAGCAGTACTTC. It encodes CASRTGFSYEQYF.

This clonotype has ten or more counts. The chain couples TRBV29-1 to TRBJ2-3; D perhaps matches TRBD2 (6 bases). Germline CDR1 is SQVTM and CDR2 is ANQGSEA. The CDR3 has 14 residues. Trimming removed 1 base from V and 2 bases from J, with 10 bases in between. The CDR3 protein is CSVEVGGTTDTQYF. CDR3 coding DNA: TGCAGCGTTGAAGTGGGGGGAACCACAGATACGCAGTATTTT.

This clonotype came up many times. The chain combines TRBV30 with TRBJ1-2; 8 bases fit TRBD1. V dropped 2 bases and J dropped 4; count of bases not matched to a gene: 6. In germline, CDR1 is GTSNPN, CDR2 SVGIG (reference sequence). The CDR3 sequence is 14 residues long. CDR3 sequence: CAWSFKDRGYGYTF. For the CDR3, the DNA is TGTGCCTGGAGTTTTAAAGACAGGGGCTATGGCTACACCTTC.

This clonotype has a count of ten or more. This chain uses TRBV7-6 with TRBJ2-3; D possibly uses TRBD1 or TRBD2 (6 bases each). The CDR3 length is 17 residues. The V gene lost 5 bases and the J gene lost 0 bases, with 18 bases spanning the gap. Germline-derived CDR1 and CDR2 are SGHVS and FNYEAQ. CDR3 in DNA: TGTGCCAGCAGCCCCGGGGGCGCGTGGACAAGCACAGATACGCAGTATTTT. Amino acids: CASSPGGAWTSTDTQYF.

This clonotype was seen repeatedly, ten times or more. The CDR3 loop is CSAGGGGRNQPQHF. The CDR3 DNA is TGCAGTGCTGGAGGGGGGGGGCGAAATCAGCCCCAGCATTTT. The chain links TRBV20-1 to TRBJ1-5, with D possibly matching TRBD1 (6 bases). This CDR3 is 14 amino acids long. Looked up from germline, CDR1 is DFQATT and CDR2 is SNEGSKA (reference sequence). Trimming took 5 bases from V and 4 from J, leaving 15 bases between them.

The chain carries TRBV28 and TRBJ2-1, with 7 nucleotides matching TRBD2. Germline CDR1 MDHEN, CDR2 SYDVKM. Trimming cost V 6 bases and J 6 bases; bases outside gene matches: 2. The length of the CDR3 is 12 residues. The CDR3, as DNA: TGTGCCAGCAGGTGGGGGGGCAATGAGCAGTTCTTC. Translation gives CASRWGGNEQFF.

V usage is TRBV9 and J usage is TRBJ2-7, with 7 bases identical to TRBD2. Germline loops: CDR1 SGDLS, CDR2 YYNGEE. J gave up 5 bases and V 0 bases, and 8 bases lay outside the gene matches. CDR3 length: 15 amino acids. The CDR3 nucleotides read TGTGCCAGCAGCGTAGACCGCGGGAGCTTTCACGAGCAGTACTTC. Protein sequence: CASSVDRGSFHEQYF.

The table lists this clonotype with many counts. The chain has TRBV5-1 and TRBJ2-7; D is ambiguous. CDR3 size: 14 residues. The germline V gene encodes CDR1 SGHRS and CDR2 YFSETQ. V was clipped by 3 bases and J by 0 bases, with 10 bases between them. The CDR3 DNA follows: TGCGCCAGCAGCTCCGGATATGGCTCCTACGAGCAGTACTTC. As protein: CASSSGYGSYEQYF.

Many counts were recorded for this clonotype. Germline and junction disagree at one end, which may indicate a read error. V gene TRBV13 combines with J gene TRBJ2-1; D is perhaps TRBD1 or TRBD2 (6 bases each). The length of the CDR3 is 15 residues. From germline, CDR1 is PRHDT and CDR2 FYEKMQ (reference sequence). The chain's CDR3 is CASSLGGGTNNEQFF. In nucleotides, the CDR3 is TGTGCCAGCAGCCTAGGCGGCGGGACAAACAATGAGCAGTTCTTC.

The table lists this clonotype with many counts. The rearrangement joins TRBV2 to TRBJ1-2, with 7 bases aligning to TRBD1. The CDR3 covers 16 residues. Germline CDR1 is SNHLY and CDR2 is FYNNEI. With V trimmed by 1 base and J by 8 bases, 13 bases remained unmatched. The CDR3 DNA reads TGTGCCAGCAGTGAAGGGACAGGATCCCTCCTATACGGCTACACCTTC. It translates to CASSEGTGSLLYGYTF.

The CDR3 nucleotides read TGTGCCACCAGCAGAGCCAATTCTTCACCCCTCCACTTT. Its protein is CATSRANSSPLHF. The genes are TRBV15 and TRBJ1-6; D not resolved. With 1 base removed from V and 9 bases from J, the gap between germline ends came to 7 bases. The CDR3 contains 13 residues. Looked up from germline, CDR1 is LNHNV and CDR2 is YYDKDF (reference sequence).